What follows is one TCR beta chain and its context. Antigen: not known. Time point given: week 11, during vaccination. Vaccinated patients received 300 ug of mutant IDH1 20-mer peptide per dose, with topical imiquimod. Each donor presented with a new WHO grade 3 or 4 astrocytoma that tested IDH1-mutant and showed ATRX loss. This sample is part of a study of a mutant IDH1 vaccine in newly diagnosed glioma. Background on the study: Previous care, which was radiotherapy, temozolomide, or both, most often involved both. Study-wide results and limits: Pseudoprogression seemingly bore no relation to changes in top peripheral T cell clonotypes.

The repertoire was sequenced with immunoSEQ multiplex PCR; TCRdb's copy has only in-frame clones and lacks some. The data show fewer than 30,000 clones, about 80% seen once. The CDR3 runs 14 residues. V was trimmed by 0 bases and J by 3 bases, leaving 9 bases between them. CDR1 is GTSNPN and CDR2 is SVGIG in the germline V gene (reference sequence). The TCR sequence derives from a woman between 18 and 29 years old with glioma. V is TRBV30 and J is TRBJ1-3; no firm D call. The sequencing here drew on PBMCs, taken from a glioma patient whose treatment included an IDH1 peptide vaccine. The CDR3 DNA follows: TGTGCCTGGAGTGTAATCCCGCATGGAAACACCATATATTTT. It is translated as CAWSVIPHGNTIYF. The full variable domain, rest sourced from reference TRBV30 and TRBJ1-3, is SQTIHQWPATLVQPVGSPLSLECTVEGTSNPNLYWYRQAAGRGLQLLFYSVGIGQISSEVPQNLSASRPQDRQFILSSKKLLLSDSGFYLCAWSVIPHGNTIYFGEGSWLTVV.